There are many counts of the clone carrying this T cell receptor (beta chain). What it recognizes is unknown. This entry comes from a study of T-cell reconstitution after alpha-beta-depleted transplantation in children. General study results and limits: Most T-cell counts and diversity one year after the transplant came from T cells that were newly produced. Expanded graft clones numbering several hundred reportedly gave rise to alpha-beta T cells about two months after transplant. Recipient T cells and thymic progenitors that survived gave rise to the high TCRbeta diversity observed at day 60 in some patients.

Germline V CDR1 and CDR2: MNHEY, SMNVEV (reference sequence). V was trimmed by 1 base and J by 8 bases, leaving 9 bases between them. This CDR3 is 13 amino acids long. For TCRbeta, the library was prepared with unique molecular identifiers. TCRdb processed the PCR reads anew with MiXCR; each CDR3 protein has one entry. The sample carries around 180,000 distinct CDR3 sequences, 11% recorded once. The origin of this receptor is a boy aged 2 to 9 with acute myeloid leukemia, due to receive a stem cell transplant. The sample was PBMCs, taken before TCRalphabeta/CD19-depleted stem cell transplant. The V and J genes are TRBV27 and TRBJ2-1, with D perhaps assigned TRBD1 or TRBD2 (6 bases each). In nucleotides, the CDR3 is TGTGCCAGCAGTTTATTCGGGGGCTATGAGCAGTTCTTC. Its translation is CASSLFGGYEQFF.